This T cell receptor beta chain stems from a study of blood T cell repertoires in COVID-19 (dated by TCRdb to 2020 to 2022). About the investigation overall: Samples from collaborators originated in the United States, Italy and Spain and spanned both the acute and convalescent phases of COVID-19. The material from the prospective study consisted of cDNA or gDNA derived from T cells, B-cell-depleted T cells, or PBMCs. The dataset comprised deeply sampled blood TCRbeta repertoires from subjects exposed to, actively infected with, or recovered from COVID-19. A freely available public database, intended as a resource for researchers studying the immune response to SARS-CoV-2, is where the repertoires were released. Samples were obtained from the ongoing ImmuneRACE study (first 160 participants) and from about 1,300 subjects provided by 6 global collaborators. Sample metadata almost always included a de-identified subject ID, COVID-19 status, age in years and sex. Where available, HLA class I and class II types were taken from metadata supplied by the sample provider and were not determined by assay-based typing. Overall study results and their limits: The amount of clinical and demographic metadata varied by source and participant and was provided uncurated.

Trimming removed 2 bases from V and 1 base from J; the gene matches leave 5 bases unexplained. The germline V gene specifies MRHNA as CDR1 and SNTAGT as CDR2. Measured from the cysteine to the phenylalanine, the CDR3 is 16 residues long. Only the CDR3 region is kept as DNA, spanning 48 bases read in frame from base 1. On this clone: It lacks a known antigen. No base-level quality is on record; no much larger clone is a single base apart.

Collaborating institutions collected whole blood in K2EDTA tubes following their own protocols. For TCRbeta analysis, collaborators shipped samples in one of three forms: frozen whole blood, isolated PBMCs, or DNA extracted from either of those sample types. The immunoSEQ Assay, a bias-controlled multiplex PCR, was used to amplify TCRbeta CDR3 regions from genomic DNA. For the original study's pipeline: Nucleated cell counts per sample were estimated from amplification of reference gene primers within the assay. Sequence reads were collapsed and filtered to measure the absolute abundance of every unique TCRbeta CDR3 rearrangement. For each sample, productive Simpson clonality was calculated by taking the square root of Simpson's diversity index across productive rearrangements. Imported from immuneACCESS, the table was reduced by TCRdb to in-frame sequences with V and J called. These copies leave out some clones; in studies compared against another copy, an unresolved V gene accounts for under half, and the cause of the remainder is not known. V and J calls and clone size are as listed in that table; D and trimming were resolved from the DNA. Recorded for this sample are 70,000 to 95,000 clones; approximately 78% of them occurred a single time. The ten largest clonotypes hold more than 10% of the sample.

The rearrangement combines TRBV6-4 with TRBJ2-3, with 8 bases matching TRBD2. Input material: peripheral blood. The TCR sequence derives from a human donor in a cohort sampled during active COVID-19. The nucleotide sequence reads as follows: TGTGCCAGCAGTGACCCTCCACTAGCGGGCACAGATACGCAGTATTTT. The translation is CASSDPPLAGTDTQYF.